Following are 5 T cell receptor beta chains from one sample sequenced in a study of T cells after posttransplantation cyclophosphamide (dated by TCRdb to 2015 to 2016). Explained via the paper, the treatment or condition label denotes: high-dose cyclophosphamide on days +3 and +4 as single-agent GVHD prophylaxis. Busulfan and fludarabine conditioning, a related or unrelated marrow graft, and cyclophosphamide on days +3 and +4 were given to PTCy patients. The library was built by means of the immunoSEQ multiplex PCR assay. This is the immuneACCESS table as TCRdb keeps it, with only in-frame sequences that have V and J called. A part of the clones is gone; compared with another copy, unresolved V genes explain less than half, and the rest is unexplained. This sample was tabulated with about 17,000 clones, among which there are no singletons. The ten largest clones take up approximately 0.5% of the sample.

The source material was PBMCs, sampled after allogeneic stem cell transplant with posttransplant cyclophosphamide. The receptor set was obtained from a female patient aged 30 to 40 who received an allogeneic stem cell transplant from a related donor, was CMV-positive, and had no GVHD. Some T cells may derive from the graft donor when a transplant has been performed.

This clone came up many times. The chain recombines TRBV18 with TRBJ2-5, with a weak D call TRBD2 (5 bases). Germline V CDR1 and CDR2: KGHSH, LQKENI. The CDR3 has 16 residues. V dropped 2 bases and J dropped 2 bases, with 15 bases sitting between them. CDR3 loop: CASSPSVRTGQETQYF. The CDR3 coding sequence is TGTGCCAGCTCACCAAGTGTCCGGACTGGGCAAGAGACCCAGTACTTC.

This clone was recorded at least ten times. The genes are TRBV19 and TRBJ2-2, with D perhaps TRBD2 (7 bases). Between the trimmed V and J ends, which lost 7 bases and 5 bases, there was a span of 23 bases. Per germline, CDR1 LNHDA and CDR2 SQIVND (reference sequence). CDR3 length: 17 residues. CDR3 nucleotide sequence: TGTGCCAGTAAGAGGCCGAACGGGGGGCAGGGTACCGGGGAGCTGTTTTTT. Translating it yields CASKRPNGGQGTGELFF.

This clone appeared many times. This chain uses TRBV2 with TRBJ2-5; D not certain. V dropped 2 bases and J dropped 5 bases, with 21 bases sitting between them. Germline CDR1 reads SNHLY; CDR2 reads FYNNEI. The CDR3 extends over 17 amino acids. The CDR3 region is CASSELSRAPAGETQYF. The CDR3 DNA reads as TGTGCCAGCAGTGAACTGTCACGAGCTCCCGCCGGGGAGACCCAGTACTTC. The full variable domain, in which reference TRBV2 and TRBJ2-5 provide the parts outside the CDR3, is EPEVTQTPSHQVTQMGQEVILRCVPISNHLYFYWYRQILGQKVEFLVSFYNNEISEKSEIFDDQFSVERPDGSNFTLKIRSTKLEDSAMYFCASSELSRAPAGETQYFGPGTRLLVL.

This clone was found many times. The genes are TRBV27 and TRBJ1-4; TRBD1 aligns across 7 bases. J lost 3 bases, V lost 3 bases, and 10 bases had no gene match. CDR1 and CDR2 from the germline V gene are MNHEY and SMNVEV (reference sequence). This CDR3 comprises 17 residues. The CDR3 nucleotides read TGTGCCAGCAGTTTCGCACAGGGGAAAAGGGCTAATGAAAAACTGTTTTTT. This translates into CASSFAQGKRANEKLFF.

This clone was found a few times. This may be a read error: a much more frequent sequence differs by one nucleotide. V usage is TRBV11-1 and J usage is TRBJ2-1; a weak D match, TRBD1 (5 bases). CDR1 is SGHAT, CDR2 FQDESV, per germline (reference sequence). The CDR3 length is 15 residues. Here the CDR3 DNA reads TGTGCCGGCAGCATAACAGGAGAGTCTTACAATGAGCAGTTCTTC. Amino acids: CAGSITGESYNEQFF. Full variable domain (remainder filled in from reference TRBV11-1 and TRBJ2-1): EAEVAQSPRYKITEKSQAVAFWCDPISGHATLYWYRQILGQGPELLVQFQDESVVDDSQLPKDRFSAERLKGVDSTLKIQPAELGDSAMYLCAGSITGESYNEQFFGPGTRLTVL.